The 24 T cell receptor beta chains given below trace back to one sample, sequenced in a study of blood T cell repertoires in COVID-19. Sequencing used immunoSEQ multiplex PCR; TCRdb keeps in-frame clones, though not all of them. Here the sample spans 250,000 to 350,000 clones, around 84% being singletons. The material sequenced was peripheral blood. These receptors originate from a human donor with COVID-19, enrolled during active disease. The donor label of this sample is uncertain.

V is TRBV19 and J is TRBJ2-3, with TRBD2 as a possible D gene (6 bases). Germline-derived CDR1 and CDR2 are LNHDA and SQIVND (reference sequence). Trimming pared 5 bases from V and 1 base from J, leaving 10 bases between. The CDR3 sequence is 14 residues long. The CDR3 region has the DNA TGTGCCAGTAGTGCCTCTAGCGGCACAGATACGCAGTATTTT. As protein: CASSASSGTDTQYF.

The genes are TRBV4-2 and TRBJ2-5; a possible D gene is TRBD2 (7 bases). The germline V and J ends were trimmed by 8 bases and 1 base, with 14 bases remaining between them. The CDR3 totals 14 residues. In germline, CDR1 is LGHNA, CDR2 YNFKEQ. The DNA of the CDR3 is TGTGCCAGCCAAAGGGGGGGAGTCCAAGAGACCCAGTACTTC. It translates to CASQRGGVQETQYF.

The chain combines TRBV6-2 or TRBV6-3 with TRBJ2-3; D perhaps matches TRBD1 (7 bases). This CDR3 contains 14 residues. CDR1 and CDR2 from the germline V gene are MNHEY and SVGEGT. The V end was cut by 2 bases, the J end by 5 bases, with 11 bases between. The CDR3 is CASSYRRGRDTQYF. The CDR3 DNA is TGTGCCAGCAGTTACCGGAGGGGGCGAGATACGCAGTATTTT.

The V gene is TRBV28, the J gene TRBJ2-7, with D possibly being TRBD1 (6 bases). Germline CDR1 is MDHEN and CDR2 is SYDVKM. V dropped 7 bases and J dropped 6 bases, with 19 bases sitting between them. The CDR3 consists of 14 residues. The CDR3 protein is CASIQGQGLGEQYF. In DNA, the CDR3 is TGTGCCAGCATCCAGGGGCAGGGCCTGGGCGAGCAGTACTTC.

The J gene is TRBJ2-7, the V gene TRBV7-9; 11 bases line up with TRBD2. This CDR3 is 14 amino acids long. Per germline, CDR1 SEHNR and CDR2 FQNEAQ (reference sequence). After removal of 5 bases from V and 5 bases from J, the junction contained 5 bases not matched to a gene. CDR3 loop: CASSPSGRLHEQYF. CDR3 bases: TGTGCCAGCAGCCCTAGCGGGAGGTTGCACGAGCAGTACTTC.

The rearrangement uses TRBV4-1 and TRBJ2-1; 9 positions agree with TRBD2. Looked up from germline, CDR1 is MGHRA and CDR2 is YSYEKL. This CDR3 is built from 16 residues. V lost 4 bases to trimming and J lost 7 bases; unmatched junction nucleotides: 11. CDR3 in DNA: TGCGCCAGCAGCCCTCCTAGGACTAGCGTCCCTAATGAGCAGTTCTTC. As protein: CASSPPRTSVPNEQFF.

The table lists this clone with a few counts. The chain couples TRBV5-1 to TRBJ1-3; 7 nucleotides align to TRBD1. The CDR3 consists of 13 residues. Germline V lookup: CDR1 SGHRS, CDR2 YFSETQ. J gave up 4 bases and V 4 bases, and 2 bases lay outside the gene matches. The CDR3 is CASSGTDGNTIYF. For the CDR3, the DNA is TGCGCCAGCAGCGGGACAGACGGAAACACCATATATTTT.

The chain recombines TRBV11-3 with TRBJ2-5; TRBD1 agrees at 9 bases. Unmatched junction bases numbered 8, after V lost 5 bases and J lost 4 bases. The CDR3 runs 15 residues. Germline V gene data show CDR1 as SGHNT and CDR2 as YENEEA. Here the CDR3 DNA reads TGTGCCAGCAGCCCCGGGACAGGGAGGAGAGAGACCCAGTACTTC. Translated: CASSPGTGRRETQYF.

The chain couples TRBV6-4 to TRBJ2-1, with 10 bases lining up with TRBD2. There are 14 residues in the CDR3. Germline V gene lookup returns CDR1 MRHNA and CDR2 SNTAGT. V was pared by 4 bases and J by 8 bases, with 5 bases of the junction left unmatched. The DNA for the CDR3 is TGTGCCAGCAGTGCTAGCGGGAGTAGCGATGAGCAGTTCTTC. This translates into CASSASGSSDEQFF.

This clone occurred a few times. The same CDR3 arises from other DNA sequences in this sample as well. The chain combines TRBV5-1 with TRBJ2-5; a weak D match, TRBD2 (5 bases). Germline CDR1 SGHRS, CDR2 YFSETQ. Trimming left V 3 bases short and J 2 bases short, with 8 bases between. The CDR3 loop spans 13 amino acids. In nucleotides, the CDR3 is TGCGCCAGCAGCTATGCGGGTCAAGAGACCCAGTACTTC. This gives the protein CASSYAGQETQYF.

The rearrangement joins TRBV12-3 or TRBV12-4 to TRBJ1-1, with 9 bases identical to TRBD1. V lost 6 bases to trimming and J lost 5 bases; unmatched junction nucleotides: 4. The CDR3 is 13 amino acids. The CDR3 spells CASRGTGRTEAFF. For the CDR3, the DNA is TGTGCCAGCAGGGGGACAGGGCGGACTGAAGCTTTCTTT.

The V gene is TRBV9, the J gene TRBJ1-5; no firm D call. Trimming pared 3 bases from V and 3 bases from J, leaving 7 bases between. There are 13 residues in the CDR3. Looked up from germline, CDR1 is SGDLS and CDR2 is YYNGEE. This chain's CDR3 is CASSAQDNQPQHF. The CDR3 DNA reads TGTGCCAGCAGCGCGCAGGACAATCAGCCCCAGCATTTT.

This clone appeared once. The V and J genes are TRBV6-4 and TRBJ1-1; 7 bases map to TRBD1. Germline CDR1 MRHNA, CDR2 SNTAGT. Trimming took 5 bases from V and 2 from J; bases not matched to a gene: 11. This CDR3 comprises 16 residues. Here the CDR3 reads CASSFPGGTANTEAFF. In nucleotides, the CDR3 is TGTGCCAGCAGTTTCCCTGGAGGGACAGCTAACACTGAAGCTTTCTTT.

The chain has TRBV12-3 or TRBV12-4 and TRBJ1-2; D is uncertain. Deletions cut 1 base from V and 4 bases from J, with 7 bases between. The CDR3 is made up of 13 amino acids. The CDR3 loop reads CASSLGELYGYTF. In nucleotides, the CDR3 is TGTGCCAGCAGTTTAGGAGAGCTCTATGGCTACACCTTC.

The CDR3 coding sequence is TGTGCCAGCAGTGAACTTCAGCCCCAGCATTTT. Translation: CASSELQPQHF. The gene calls are TRBV6-1 and TRBJ1-5; D is uncertain. This CDR3 has 11 amino acids. Germline values: CDR1 MNHNS, CDR2 SASEGT. Trimming removed 2 bases from V and 6 bases from J, with 2 bases in between.

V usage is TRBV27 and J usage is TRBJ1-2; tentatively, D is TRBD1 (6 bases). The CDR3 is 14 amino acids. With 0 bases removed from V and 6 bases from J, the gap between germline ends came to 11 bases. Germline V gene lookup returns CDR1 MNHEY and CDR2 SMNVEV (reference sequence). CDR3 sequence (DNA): TGTGCCAGCAGTTTATCAAAGGGGGTCCATGGCTACACCTTC. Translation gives CASSLSKGVHGYTF.

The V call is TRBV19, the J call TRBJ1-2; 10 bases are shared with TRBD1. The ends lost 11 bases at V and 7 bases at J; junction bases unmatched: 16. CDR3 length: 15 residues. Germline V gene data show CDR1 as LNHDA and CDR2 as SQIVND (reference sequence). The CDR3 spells CASGTGAPRAGGYTF. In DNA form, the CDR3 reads TGTGCCTCAGGGACAGGGGCTCCCCGAGCGGGTGGCTACACCTTC.

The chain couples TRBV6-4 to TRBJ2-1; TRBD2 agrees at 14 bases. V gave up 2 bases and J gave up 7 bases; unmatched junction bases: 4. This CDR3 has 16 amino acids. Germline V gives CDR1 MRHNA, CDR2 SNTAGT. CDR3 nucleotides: TGTGCCAGCAGTGACCGGGGACTAGCGGGAGAGAATGAGCAGTTCTTC. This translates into CASSDRGLAGENEQFF.

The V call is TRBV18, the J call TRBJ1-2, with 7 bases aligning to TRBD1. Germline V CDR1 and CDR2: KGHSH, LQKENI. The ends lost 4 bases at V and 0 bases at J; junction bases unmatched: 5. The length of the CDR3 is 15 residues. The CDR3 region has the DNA TGTGCCAGCTCACTTTCGACAGGGCCTAACTATGGCTACACCTTC. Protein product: CASSLSTGPNYGYTF.

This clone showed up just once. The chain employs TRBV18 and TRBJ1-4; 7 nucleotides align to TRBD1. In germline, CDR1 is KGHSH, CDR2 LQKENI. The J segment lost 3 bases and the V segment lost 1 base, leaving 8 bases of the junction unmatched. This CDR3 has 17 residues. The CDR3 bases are TGTGCCAGCTCACCACTCGCCACAGGGGCCGCTAATGAAAAACTGTTTTTT. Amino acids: CASSPLATGAANEKLFF.

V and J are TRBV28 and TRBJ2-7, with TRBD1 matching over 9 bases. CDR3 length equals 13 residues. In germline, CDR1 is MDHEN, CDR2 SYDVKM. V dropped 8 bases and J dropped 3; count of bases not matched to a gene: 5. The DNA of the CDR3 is TGTGCCAGCCAGACAGGGGGGAGCTACGAGCAGTACTTC. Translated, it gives CASQTGGSYEQYF.

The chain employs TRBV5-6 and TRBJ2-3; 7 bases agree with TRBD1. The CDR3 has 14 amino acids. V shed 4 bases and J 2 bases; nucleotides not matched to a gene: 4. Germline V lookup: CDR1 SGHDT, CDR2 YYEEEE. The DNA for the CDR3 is TGTGCCAGCAGCATGGGACAGCTCACAGATACGCAGTATTTT. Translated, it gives CASSMGQLTDTQYF.

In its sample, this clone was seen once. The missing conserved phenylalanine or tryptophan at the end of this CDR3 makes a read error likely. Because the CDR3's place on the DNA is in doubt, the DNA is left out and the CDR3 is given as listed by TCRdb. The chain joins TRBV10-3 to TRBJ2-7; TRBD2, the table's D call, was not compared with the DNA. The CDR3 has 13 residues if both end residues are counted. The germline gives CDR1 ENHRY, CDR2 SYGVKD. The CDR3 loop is CAISEPGREFLKL.

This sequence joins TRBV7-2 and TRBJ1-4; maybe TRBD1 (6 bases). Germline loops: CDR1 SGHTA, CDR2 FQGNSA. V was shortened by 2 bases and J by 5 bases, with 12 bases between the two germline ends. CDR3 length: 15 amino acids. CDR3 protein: CASSLQDRPNEKLFF. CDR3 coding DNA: TGTGCCAGCAGCTTACAGGACAGACCAAATGAAAAACTGTTTTTT.